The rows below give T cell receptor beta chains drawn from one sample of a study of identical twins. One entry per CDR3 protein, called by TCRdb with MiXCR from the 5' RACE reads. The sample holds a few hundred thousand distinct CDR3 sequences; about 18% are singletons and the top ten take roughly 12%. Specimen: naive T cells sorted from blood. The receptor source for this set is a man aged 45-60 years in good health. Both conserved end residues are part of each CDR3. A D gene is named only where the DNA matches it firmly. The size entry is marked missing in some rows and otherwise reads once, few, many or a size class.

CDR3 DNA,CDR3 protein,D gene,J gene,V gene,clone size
TGTGCCAGCAACTATGGAGGGCCGGACGAGCAGTACTTC,CASNYGGPDEQYF,NA,TRBJ2-7,TRBV5-8,few
TGTGCCAGCAGCCCTACCTGGGGTGGTGACGGGGAGCTGTTTTTT,CASSPTWGGDGELFF,NA,TRBJ2-2,TRBV12-3/TRBV12-4,many
TGTGCCAGCAGCTTAGAAGGTGGATTTGTAGCCAAAAACATTCAGTACTTC,CASSLEGGFVAKNIQYF,NA,TRBJ2-4,TRBV11-2,NA
TGTGCCAGCAGCCTCCGGGACAGGGGCTACAATGAGCAGTTCTTC,CASSLRDRGYNEQFF,TRBD1,TRBJ2-1,TRBV27,few
TGTGCCAGCACTGAAGCGGGGGACATCTATTATTCACCCCTCCACTTT,CASTEAGDIYYSPLHF,NA,TRBJ1-6,TRBV6-2/TRBV6-3,NA
TGTGCCAGCAGCAAAGGAGGGGGAGTTAGCGGGACGTACGAGCAGTACTTC,CASSKGGGVSGTYEQYF,NA,TRBJ2-7,TRBV21-1,many
TGTGCCAGCAGCCACCTTGGTATGCGCGGGAGGGATGGGGGCACAGATACGCAGTATTTT,CASSHLGMRGRDGGTDTQYF,TRBD2,TRBJ2-3,TRBV4-2,few
TGTGCCAGCAGCAAGGTTCGCCCCAGAGGGGGGAACACAGATACGCAGTATTTT,CASSKVRPRGGNTDTQYF,NA,TRBJ2-3,TRBV21-1,NA
TGCGCCAGCAGCTTGGGGGCACGGCCAGGGCGAGAGACCCAGTACTTC,CASSLGARPGRETQYF,NA,TRBJ2-5,TRBV5-1,NA
TGTGCCAGCAGAGAGACAGGGAGAGCTCAAGAGACCCAGTACTTC,CASRETGRAQETQYF,TRBD1,TRBJ2-5,TRBV28,few
TGCAGTGCTGCAATACAGGGGAGAGAGACCCAGTACTTC,CSAAIQGRETQYF,TRBD1,TRBJ2-5,TRBV20-1,few
TGTGCCAGCAGTACCCCTAGGAATGAGCAGTTCTTC,CASSTPRNEQFF,NA,TRBJ2-1,TRBV27,few
TGCAGCGTCATGCGGGCAACTAATGAAAAACTGTTTTTT,CSVMRATNEKLFF,NA,TRBJ1-4,TRBV29-1,NA
TGTGCCATCAGCGCGGGACAGGGGTACTACGAGCAGTACTTC,CAISAGQGYYEQYF,TRBD1,TRBJ2-7,TRBV10-3,NA
TGCGCCAGCAGCTTGGTTCGGACATCGAATTCCTACGAGCAGTACTTC,CASSLVRTSNSYEQYF,NA,TRBJ2-7,TRBV5-1,few
TGTGCCACCAGTGATTATGGGGCCGCGACGGCGGGAGGGCACTACAATGAGCAGTTCTTC,CATSDYGAATAGGHYNEQFF,TRBD2,TRBJ2-1,TRBV24-1,NA
TGTGCCAGCAGCCCGGCCGGACGGACGAACACTGAAGCTTTCTTT,CASSPAGRTNTEAFF,NA,TRBJ1-1,TRBV7-2,few
TGTGCCAGCAGTTTAGTTAGGAGAGAGACCCAGTACTTC,CASSLVRRETQYF,NA,TRBJ2-5,TRBV12-3/TRBV12-4,many
TGTGCCAGCAGTTACCTTTACACAGATACGCAGTATTTT,CASSYLYTDTQYF,NA,TRBJ2-3,TRBV6-6,many
TGTGCCAGCAGCACTTCTATTGGGGCTCGTTACTTC,CASSTSIGARYF,NA,TRBJ2-7,TRBV11-2,few
TGTGCCAGCAGCTTAGATCCCGGCAGGGAGGATGAGCAGTTCTTC,CASSLDPGREDEQFF,NA,TRBJ2-1,TRBV11-2,many
TGTGCCAGCACCCCTTCTGGTGTCAGGGTGGGGGAGCAGTTCTTC,CASTPSGVRVGEQFF,NA,TRBJ2-1,TRBV12-3/TRBV12-4,many
TGCGCCAGCAGCCAAGATCAAGTAGGTACAACCTACGAGCAGTACTTC,CASSQDQVGTTYEQYF,NA,TRBJ2-7,TRBV4-3,few
TGTGCCAGCAGAAAATCCGGGAACCATAAGGACGGGAATCTAGGTGAAGCTTTCTTT,CASRKSGNHKDGNLGEAFF,NA,TRBJ1-1,TRBV12-3/TRBV12-4,NA
TGTGCCAGCAGCTCCACTACTACCCGGGGCAATCAGCCCCAGCATTTT,CASSSTTTRGNQPQHF,NA,TRBJ1-5,TRBV5-6,few
TGTGCCAGCAGCTTAGAAGTGGGAACCCAGTACTTC,CASSLEVGTQYF,NA,TRBJ2-5,TRBV7-2,few
TGTGCCAGCAGCTTGGGGGACTACAAGCTCTACCTCTCTCCGACCCAGTACTTC,CASSLGDYKLYLSPTQYF,TRBD2,TRBJ2-5,TRBV5-6,NA
TGCGCCAGCAGCTTGGACCCAGGATATGGCTACACCTTC,CASSLDPGYGYTF,NA,TRBJ1-2,TRBV5-1,NA
TGCAGCGTTGATCGGGGACAGGGGATCCAAGAGACCCAGTACTTC,CSVDRGQGIQETQYF,TRBD1,TRBJ2-5,TRBV29-1,many
TGTGCCAGCAGTGAGATGGTGAACACCGGGGAGCTGTTTTTT,CASSEMVNTGELFF,NA,TRBJ2-2,TRBV6-4,many
TGCGCCAGCAGCCCCCGACTAGCGGGGGCGAGCACAGATACGCAGTATTTT,CASSPRLAGASTDTQYF,TRBD2,TRBJ2-3,TRBV4-3,NA
TGTGCCAGCAGCCAAGTACGTGGGGGGGAGGGCTACGAGCAGTACTTC,CASSQVRGGEGYEQYF,TRBD2,TRBJ2-7,TRBV4-2,NA
TGTGCCAGCAGTTACCTAGCGGGAGGGATAAATGAGCAGTTCTTC,CASSYLAGGINEQFF,TRBD2,TRBJ2-1,TRBV6-2/TRBV6-3,few
TGTGCCAGCAGCCCACGAGAGGCAGGGAGTGGGTACACCGGGGAGCTGTTTTTT,CASSPREAGSGYTGELFF,NA,TRBJ2-2,TRBV11-2,many
TGTGCCAGCAGAATCGGGACAGTTAATCAGCCCCAGCATTTT,CASRIGTVNQPQHF,TRBD1,TRBJ1-5,TRBV6-2/TRBV6-3,few
TGCAGCGTTGAAGATCGGCGAGCGGGGGGGTATGATACGCAGTATTTT,CSVEDRRAGGYDTQYF,TRBD2,TRBJ2-3,TRBV29-1,few
TGTGCCAGCAGCTTGAGACTTCCCCCAGACTACGAGCAGTACTTC,CASSLRLPPDYEQYF,NA,TRBJ2-7,TRBV7-2,few
TGTGCCAGCAGCTTCTCAACAGCCGGAGCCGAGCAGTACTTC,CASSFSTAGAEQYF,NA,TRBJ2-7,TRBV27,NA
TGTGCCAGCAGCCAAGTGATAGTCGAGACAGGGGCCTACAATGAGCAGTTCTTC,CASSQVIVETGAYNEQFF,TRBD1,TRBJ2-1,TRBV4-2,many
TGCAGTGCGATTCCGGACAGCGTTAAGGATGGCTACACCTTC,CSAIPDSVKDGYTF,NA,TRBJ1-2,TRBV20-1,few
TGCAGTGCTAGAGTTGCGGGAGTGGAGGGTGAGCAGCTCTTC,CSARVAGVEGEQLF,TRBD2,TRBJ2-1,TRBV20-1,NA
TGTGCCAGCACCAAAGTAGGATATAGCAATCAGCCCCAGCATTTT,CASTKVGYSNQPQHF,NA,TRBJ1-5,TRBV28,few
TGTGCCAGCAGCTTAATCTCTAGCGGATTTCAAGAGACCCAGTACTTC,CASSLISSGFQETQYF,TRBD2,TRBJ2-5,TRBV11-1,NA
TGTGCCAGTAGTATAACCAGGAACACCGGGGAGCTGTTTTTT,CASSITRNTGELFF,NA,TRBJ2-2,TRBV19,many
TGCAGTGCTCCGTCGGACAGACGAGTTTACAATGAGCAGTTCTTC,CSAPSDRRVYNEQFF,NA,TRBJ2-1,TRBV20-1,few
TGTGCCAGTAGTCCCCGGCAGGTTAATCAGCCCCAGCATTTT,CASSPRQVNQPQHF,NA,TRBJ1-5,TRBV19,NA
TGTGCCAGCAGCGACGGCGACAGGGGCCCCTACGAGCAGTACTTC,CASSDGDRGPYEQYF,TRBD1,TRBJ2-7,TRBV9,NA
TGCGCCAGCAGTGTACTTGGGGGGTTCACTGAAGCTTTCTTT,CASSVLGGFTEAFF,NA,TRBJ1-1,TRBV10-2,many
TGCAGTGTATACAGGCAGAGAGCTAACTATGGCTACACCTTC,CSVYRQRANYGYTF,NA,TRBJ1-2,TRBV20-1,many
TGTGCCAGCAGCTTGACTAGCACAAACTCTGGGGCCAACGTCCTGACTTTC,CASSLTSTNSGANVLTF,TRBD2,TRBJ2-6,TRBV7-2,NA
TGTGCCAGCAGCCAACGCCTACAAGGCAATGAACAGTTCTTC,CASSQRLQGNEQFF,NA,TRBJ2-1,TRBV4-2,many